Below, 18 T cell receptor beta chains from the same sample are listed, as sequenced in a study of blood T cell repertoires in COVID-19. Measured with immunoSEQ multiplex PCR; TCRdb has only the in-frame clones, and not every one. This sample has roughly 99,000 clones, with 60% to 85% found just once. Sequences were obtained from peripheral blood. The receptors were sampled from a woman older than 75 with active or convalescent COVID-19.

A note on this clone: The junction differs from germline at one of its ends, possibly a read error. J is TRBJ2-5 and V is TRBV5-1; 9 bases are shared with TRBD1. Germline V gene sequence: CDR1 SGHRS, CDR2 YFSETQ. This CDR3 is built from 15 residues. The CDR3 sequence is CASSWDREDQETQYF. The CDR3 DNA follows: TGTGCCAGCAGCTGGGACAGGGAGGACCAAGAGACCCAGTACTTC.

Details on this clone: The sample holds other DNA sequences that translate to the same CDR3. The chain employs TRBV27 and TRBJ2-7; TRBD2 matches at 11 bases. The CDR3 runs to 16 residues. Germline V gene data show CDR1 as MNHEY and CDR2 as SMNVEV (reference sequence). Losses at the gene ends were 0 bases for V and 3 bases for J; bases not matched to a gene: 4. The CDR3 DNA is TGTGCCAGCAGTTTATCCCGACTAGCGGGACGCTACGAGCAGTACTTC. Protein product: CASSLSRLAGRYEQYF.

The chain recombines TRBV5-7 with TRBJ2-1, with 8 bases that match TRBD2. TRBV5-7 is classed as an ORF, of uncertain function. The CDR3 spans 15 residues. Trimming took 2 bases from V and 5 from J; bases not matched to a gene: 6. Here the CDR3 DNA reads TGTGCCAGCAGCTTCTCAGCGGGAGCGCACAATGAGCAGTTCTTC. Protein sequence: CASSFSAGAHNEQFF.

J is TRBJ2-6 and V is TRBV18, with TRBD1 as a possible D gene (5 bases). The V gene's germline CDR1 is KGHSH and CDR2 LQKENI. V was clipped by 2 bases and J by 0 bases, with 17 bases between them. The CDR3 loop spans 19 amino acids. CDR3 DNA sequence: TGTGCCAGCTCACCATGGCCGGCAGGGATGAGCTCTGGGGCCAACGTCCTGACTTTC. This sequence encodes CASSPWPAGMSSGANVLTF.

This rearrangement joins TRBV7-2 to TRBJ1-2; no clear D gene. Germline V gene data show CDR1 as SGHTA and CDR2 as FQGNSA. V was trimmed by 1 base and J by 2 bases, leaving 8 bases between them. The CDR3 sequence is 14 residues long. CDR3 bases: TGTGCCAGCAGCTTAGGCGGTCAGAACTATGGCTACACCTTC. Amino acids: CASSLGGQNYGYTF.

The chain joins TRBV6-6 to TRBJ2-1; D remains unclear. Germline CDR1 and CDR2: MNHNY and SVGAGI (reference sequence). V gave up 2 bases and J gave up 0 bases, with 5 bases separating them. The CDR3 has 14 amino acids. The CDR3 nucleotides read TGTGCCAGCAGTTACGACAACTCCTACAATGAGCAGTTCTTC. It is translated as CASSYDNSYNEQFF.

The chain carries TRBV5-1 and TRBJ2-3; no firm D call. The CDR3 spans 15 residues. Germline V gene sequence: CDR1 SGHRS, CDR2 YFSETQ. Trimming stripped 0 bases from V and 2 bases from J, with 10 bases between. The CDR3 DNA reads TGCGCCAGCAGCTTGGGGGCTGTTGCCACAGATACGCAGTATTTT. This encodes CASSLGAVATDTQYF.

The rearrangement joins TRBV6-6 to TRBJ2-1, with D maybe TRBD2 (7 bases). The germline V gene encodes CDR1 MNHNY and CDR2 SVGAGI (reference sequence). V gave up 0 bases and J gave up 13 bases, with 16 bases separating them. This CDR3 is 14 amino acids long. The CDR3 region is CASSYSDGGGAQFF. The CDR3 bases are TGTGCCAGCAGTTACTCTGACGGAGGGGGGGCACAGTTCTTC.

The CDR3 sequence is CASSQVGERRQPQHF. Written as DNA, the CDR3 is TGTGCCAGCAGCCAAGTCGGGGAGAGGAGGCAGCCCCAGCATTTT. The chain recombines TRBV3-1 (or the pseudogene TRBV3-2) with TRBJ1-5; the D is unclear. Germline V gives CDR1 LGHDT, CDR2 YNNKEL (reference sequence). CDR3 length: 15 amino acids. V was clipped by 1 base and J by 7 bases, with 14 bases between them.

The rearrangement joins TRBV10-3 to TRBJ2-7, with 10 bases aligning to TRBD2. Trimming at V came to 2 bases and at J to 8 bases, leaving 9 bases not matched to a gene. Germline values: CDR1 ENHRY, CDR2 SYGVKD. This CDR3 has 15 amino acids. The chain's CDR3 is CAISEVAGGPSQQYF. The CDR3 DNA sequence: TGTGCCATCAGTGAGGTAGCGGGAGGCCCCTCCCAGCAGTACTTC.

The chain recombines TRBV4-1 with TRBJ2-7; TRBD1 matches 9 bases. CDR1 is MGHRA and CDR2 is YSYEKL in the germline V gene. The CDR3 loop spans 15 amino acids. Losses at the gene ends were 2 bases for V and 5 bases for J; bases not matched to a gene: 7. Written as DNA, the CDR3 is TGCGCCAGCAGCCAATGGGGGACAGGGAACGACGAGCAGTACTTC. Translating it yields CASSQWGTGNDEQYF.

V is TRBV5-4 and J is TRBJ2-3, with 8 bases fitting TRBD2. J gave up 4 bases and V 3 bases, and 7 bases lay outside the gene matches. CDR1 and CDR2 from the germline V gene are SGHNT and YYREEE (reference sequence). This CDR3 is built from 15 residues. CDR3 region: CASSWGGTSADTQYF. DNA for the CDR3: TGTGCCAGCAGCTGGGGAGGGACTAGTGCAGATACGCAGTATTTT.

The chain recombines TRBV6-5 with TRBJ1-1, with 8 bases identical to TRBD1. The germline gives CDR1 MNHEY, CDR2 SVGAGI. V dropped 2 bases and J dropped 4; count of bases not matched to a gene: 6. This CDR3 spans 15 amino acids. The CDR3 nucleotides read TGTGCCAGCAGTTACGCCGGGACAGGTGGCACTGAAGCTTTCTTT. Translated, it gives CASSYAGTGGTEAFF.

The J gene is TRBJ2-2, the V gene TRBV6-2 or TRBV6-3, with TRBD2 identical over 14 bases. V was clipped by 2 bases and J by 4 bases; unmatched bases: 12. Germline V lookup: CDR1 MNHEY, CDR2 SVGEGT. The length of the CDR3 is 20 residues. CDR3 DNA: TGTGCCAGCAGTTACCACCGACTAGCGGGAGGGCCCGAGATCACCGGGGAGCTGTTTTTT. It yields the protein CASSYHRLAGGPEITGELFF.

The gene calls are TRBV29-1 and TRBJ2-1; TRBD2 aligns across 7 bases. Germline lookup yields CDR1 SQVTM and CDR2 ANQGSEA. This CDR3 contains 16 residues. V dropped 6 bases and J dropped 9; count of bases not matched to a gene: 20. Written as DNA, the CDR3 is TGCAGCGTCTCCCACACCGGGACTACCGTTCTTAGTGAGCAGTTCTTC. This codes for CSVSHTGTTVLSEQFF.

V usage is TRBV5-5 and J usage is TRBJ2-2; tentative D call: TRBD1 (6 bases). The V and J ends lost 3 bases and 4 bases respectively, with 13 bases between them. Germline V gives CDR1 SGHKS, CDR2 YYEKEE (reference sequence). The CDR3 is 15 amino acids. CDR3 sequence: CASSSTGHSTGELFF. The DNA of the CDR3 is TGTGCCAGCAGCTCCACGGGACACAGCACCGGGGAGCTGTTTTTT.

V gene TRBV5-1 combines with J gene TRBJ2-1; 7 bases agree with TRBD2. The germline CDR1 and CDR2 sequences are SGHRS and YFSETQ. The CDR3 totals 13 residues. V lost 8 bases to trimming and J lost 5 bases; unmatched junction nucleotides: 7. In nucleotides, the CDR3 is TGCGCCAGTAAGGACGGGGGGAACAATGAGCAGTTCTTC. As protein: CASKDGGNNEQFF. Combining the CDR3 with reference TRBV5-1 and TRBJ2-1 gives the whole variable domain KAGVTQTPRYLIKTRGQQVTLSCSPISGHRSVSWYQQTPGQGLQFLFEYFSETQRNKGNFPGRFSGRQFSNSRSEMNVSTLELGDSALYLCASKDGGNNEQFFGPGTRLTVL.

The rearrangement uses TRBV24-1 and TRBJ2-1, with D hard to call. There are 13 residues in the CDR3. Per germline, CDR1 KGHDR and CDR2 SFDVKD. With 1 base removed from V and 9 bases from J, the gap between germline ends came to 9 bases. The CDR3 nucleotides read TGTGCCACCAGTGATTTTGGTCCGGGTGAGCAGTTCTTC. This translates into CATSDFGPGEQFF.